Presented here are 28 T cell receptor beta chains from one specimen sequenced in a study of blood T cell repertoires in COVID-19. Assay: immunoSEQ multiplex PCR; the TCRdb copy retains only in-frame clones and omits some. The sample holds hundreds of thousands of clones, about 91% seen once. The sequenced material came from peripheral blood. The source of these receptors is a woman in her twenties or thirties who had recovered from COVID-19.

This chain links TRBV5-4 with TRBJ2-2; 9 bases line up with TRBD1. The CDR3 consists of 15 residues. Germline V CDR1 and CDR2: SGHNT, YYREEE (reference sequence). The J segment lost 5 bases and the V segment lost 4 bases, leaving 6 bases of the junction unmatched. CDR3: CASSIDRGKTGELFF. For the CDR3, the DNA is TGTGCCAGCAGCATTGACAGGGGGAAGACCGGGGAGCTGTTTTTT.

The CDR3 DNA reads TGTGCCTGGAGTCATATGAGCGGGGGTCGTGAGACCCAGTACTTC. This gives the protein CAWSHMSGGRETQYF. This chain joins TRBV30 and TRBJ2-5, with TRBD2 matching 8 bases. In germline, CDR1 is GTSNPN, CDR2 SVGIG (reference sequence). CDR3 length: 15 amino acids. V dropped 2 bases and J dropped 5; count of bases not matched to a gene: 10.

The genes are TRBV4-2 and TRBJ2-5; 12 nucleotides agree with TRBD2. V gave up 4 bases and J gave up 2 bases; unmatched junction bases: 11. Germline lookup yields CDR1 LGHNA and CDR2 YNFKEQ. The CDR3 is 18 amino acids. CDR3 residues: CASSPSEASGGGQETQYF. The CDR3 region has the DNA TGTGCCAGCAGCCCCAGTGAAGCTAGCGGGGGGGGACAAGAGACCCAGTACTTC.

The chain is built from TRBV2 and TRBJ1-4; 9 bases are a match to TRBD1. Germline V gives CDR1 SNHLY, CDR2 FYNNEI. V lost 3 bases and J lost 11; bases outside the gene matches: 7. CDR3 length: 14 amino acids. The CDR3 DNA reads TGTGCCAGCAGTGACGGGACAGGGTATGGCAAACTGTTTTTT. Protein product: CASSDGTGYGKLFF. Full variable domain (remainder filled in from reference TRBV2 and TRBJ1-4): EPEVTQTPSHQVTQMGQEVILRCVPISNHLYFYWYRQILGQKVEFLVSFYNNEISEKSEIFDDQFSVERPDGSNFTLKIRSTKLEDSAMYFCASSDGTGYGKLFFGSGTQLSVL.

CDR3 nucleotide sequence: TGTGCCAGTGCCGACGGACAGTATAATTCACCCCTCCACTTT. It encodes CASADGQYNSPLHF. The chain joins TRBV19 to TRBJ1-6, with a tentative D call TRBD1 (6 bases). V was pared by 8 bases and J by 4 bases, with 12 bases between. This CDR3 spans 14 amino acids. CDR1 is LNHDA and CDR2 is SQIVND in the germline V gene (reference sequence). Together with reference TRBV19 and TRBJ1-6, the CDR3 gives the full variable domain: DGGITQSPKYLFRKEGQNVTLSCEQNLNHDAMYWYRQDPGQGLRLIYYSQIVNDFQKGDIAEGYSVSREKKESFPLTVTSAQKNPTAFYLCASADGQYNSPLHFGNGTRLTVT.

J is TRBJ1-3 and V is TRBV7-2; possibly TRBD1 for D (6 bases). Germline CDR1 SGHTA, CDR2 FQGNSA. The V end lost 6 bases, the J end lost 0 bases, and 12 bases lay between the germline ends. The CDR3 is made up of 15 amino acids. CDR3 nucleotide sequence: TGTGCCAGCAGAACCGACAGGACCTCTGGAAACACCATATATTTT. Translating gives CASRTDRTSGNTIYF.

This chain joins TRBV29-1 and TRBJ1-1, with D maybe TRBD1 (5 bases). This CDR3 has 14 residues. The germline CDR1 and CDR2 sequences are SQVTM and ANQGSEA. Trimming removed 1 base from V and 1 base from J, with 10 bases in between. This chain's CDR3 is CSVEGGVGNTEAFF. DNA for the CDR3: TGCAGCGTTGAAGGGGGGGTTGGGAACACTGAAGCTTTCTTT.

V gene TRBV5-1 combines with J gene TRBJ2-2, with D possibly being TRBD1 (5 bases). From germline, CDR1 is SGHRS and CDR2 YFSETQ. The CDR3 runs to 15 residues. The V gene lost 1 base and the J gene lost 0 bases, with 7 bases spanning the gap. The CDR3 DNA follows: TGCGCCAGCAGCTTGAAGGGGCCGAACACCGGGGAGCTGTTTTTT. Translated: CASSLKGPNTGELFF. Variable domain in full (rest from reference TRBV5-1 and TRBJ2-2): KAGVTQTPRYLIKTRGQQVTLSCSPISGHRSVSWYQQTPGQGLQFLFEYFSETQRNKGNFPGRFSGRQFSNSRSEMNVSTLELGDSALYLCASSLKGPNTGELFFGEGSRLTVL.

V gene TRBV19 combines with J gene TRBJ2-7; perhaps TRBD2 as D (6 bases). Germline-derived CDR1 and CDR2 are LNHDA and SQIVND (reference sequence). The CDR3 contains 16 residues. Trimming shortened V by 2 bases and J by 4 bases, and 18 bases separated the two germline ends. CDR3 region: CASSIRDTGGGYEQYF. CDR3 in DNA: TGTGCCAGTAGTATACGGGATACAGGCGGAGGGTACGAGCAGTACTTC.

The CDR3 loop is CASSSWDSAYYGYTF. CDR3 DNA: TGTGCCAGCAGCTCTTGGGACAGCGCCTACTATGGCTACACCTTC. The rearrangement links TRBV11-1 to TRBJ1-2, with 7 bases fitting TRBD1. Germline CDR1 and CDR2: SGHAT and FQDESV (reference sequence). V dropped 4 bases and J dropped 3; count of bases not matched to a gene: 8. This CDR3 is 15 amino acids long.

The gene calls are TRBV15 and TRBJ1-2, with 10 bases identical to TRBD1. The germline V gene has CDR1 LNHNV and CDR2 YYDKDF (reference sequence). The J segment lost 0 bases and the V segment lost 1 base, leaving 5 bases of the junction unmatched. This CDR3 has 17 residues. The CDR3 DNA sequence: TGTGCCACCAGCAGAGGACAGGGGGCAAGGGCTAACTATGGCTACACCTTC. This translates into CATSRGQGARANYGYTF.

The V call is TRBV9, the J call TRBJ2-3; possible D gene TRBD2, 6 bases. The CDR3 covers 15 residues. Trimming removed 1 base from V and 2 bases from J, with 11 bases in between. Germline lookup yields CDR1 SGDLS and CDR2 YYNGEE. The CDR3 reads CASSVRGLHTDTQYF. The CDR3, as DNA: TGTGCCAGCAGCGTAAGGGGACTTCACACAGATACGCAGTATTTT.

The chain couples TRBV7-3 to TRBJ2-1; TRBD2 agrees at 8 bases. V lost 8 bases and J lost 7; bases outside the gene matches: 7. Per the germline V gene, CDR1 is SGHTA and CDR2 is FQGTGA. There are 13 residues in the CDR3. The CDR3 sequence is CASGGGPQNEQFF. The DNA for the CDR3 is TGTGCCAGCGGCGGGGGGCCGCAGAATGAGCAGTTCTTC.

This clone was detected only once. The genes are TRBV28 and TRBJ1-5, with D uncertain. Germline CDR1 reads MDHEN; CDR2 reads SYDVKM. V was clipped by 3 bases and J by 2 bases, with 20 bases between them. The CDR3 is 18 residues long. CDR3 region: CASSLGSLRAFRNQPQHF. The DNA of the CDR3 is TGTGCCAGCAGTTTGGGGTCATTGCGGGCTTTTCGCAATCAGCCCCAGCATTTT. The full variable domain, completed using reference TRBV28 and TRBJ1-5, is DVKVTQSSRYLVKRTGEKVFLECVQDMDHENMFWYRQDPGLGLRLIYFSYDVKMKEKGDIPEGYSVSREKKERFSLILESASTNQTSMYLCASSLGSLRAFRNQPQHFGDGTRLSIL.

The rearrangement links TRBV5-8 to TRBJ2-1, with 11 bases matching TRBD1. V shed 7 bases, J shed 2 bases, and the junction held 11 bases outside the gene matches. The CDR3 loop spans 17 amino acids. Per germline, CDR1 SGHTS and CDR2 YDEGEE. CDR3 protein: CASPSGQGDNTYNEQFF. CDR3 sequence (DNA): TGTGCCAGCCCCTCGGGACAGGGGGATAATACCTACAATGAGCAGTTCTTC.

In DNA, the CDR3 is TGTGCCAGTAATCGCGGGATGATTTATGGCTACACCTTC. Translation gives CASNRGMIYGYTF. The chain has TRBV19 and TRBJ1-2; D not certain. Between the trimmed V and J ends, which lost 7 bases and 5 bases, there was a span of 14 bases. CDR3 length: 13 residues. CDR1 and CDR2 from the germline V gene are LNHDA and SQIVND (reference sequence).

The CDR3 coding sequence is TGTGCCAGCAGTTTCGGATTTGTTAGCCCCCTCCACTTT. This encodes CASSFGFVSPLHF. J is TRBJ1-6 and V is TRBV12-3 or TRBV12-4; D unresolved. This CDR3 spans 13 amino acids. V lost 3 bases and J 13 bases, leaving 13 bases between the germline ends.

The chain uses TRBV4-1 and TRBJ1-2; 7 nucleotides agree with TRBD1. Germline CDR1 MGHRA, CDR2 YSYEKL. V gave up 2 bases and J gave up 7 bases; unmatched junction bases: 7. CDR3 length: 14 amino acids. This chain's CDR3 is CASSQPTGKVGYTF. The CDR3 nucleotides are TGCGCCAGCAGCCAACCGACAGGGAAGGTTGGCTACACCTTC.

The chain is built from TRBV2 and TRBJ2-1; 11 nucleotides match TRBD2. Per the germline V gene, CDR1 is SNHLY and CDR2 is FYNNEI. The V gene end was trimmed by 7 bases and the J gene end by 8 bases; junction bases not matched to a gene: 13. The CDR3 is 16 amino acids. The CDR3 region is CASTKQLAGESYEQFF. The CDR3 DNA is TGTGCCAGCACCAAACAACTAGCGGGGGAATCGTATGAGCAGTTCTTC. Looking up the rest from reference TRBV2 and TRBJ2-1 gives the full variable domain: EPEVTQTPSHQVTQMGQEVILRCVPISNHLYFYWYRQILGQKVEFLVSFYNNEISEKSEIFDDQFSVERPDGSNFTLKIRSTKLEDSAMYFCASTKQLAGESYEQFFGPGTRLTVL.

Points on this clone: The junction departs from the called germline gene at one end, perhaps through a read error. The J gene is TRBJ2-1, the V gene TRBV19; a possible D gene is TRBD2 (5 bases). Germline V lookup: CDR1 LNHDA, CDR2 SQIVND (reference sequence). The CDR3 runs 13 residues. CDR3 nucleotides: TGCGAGATTGAGCGGACCTCCTACAATGAGCAGTTCTTC. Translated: CEIERTSYNEQFF. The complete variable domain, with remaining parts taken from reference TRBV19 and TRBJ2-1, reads DGGITQSPKYLFRKEGQNVTLSCEQNLNHDAMYWYRQDPGQGLRLIYYSQIVNDFQKGDIAEGYSVSREKKESFPLTVTSAQKNPTAFYLCEIERTSYNEQFFGPGTRLTVL.

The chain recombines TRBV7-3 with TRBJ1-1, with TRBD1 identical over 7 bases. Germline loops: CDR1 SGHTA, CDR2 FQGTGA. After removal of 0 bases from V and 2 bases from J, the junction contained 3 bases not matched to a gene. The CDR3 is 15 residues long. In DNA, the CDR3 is TGTGCCAGCAGCTTAACGGGACAGCCAAACACTGAAGCTTTCTTT. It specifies CASSLTGQPNTEAFF.

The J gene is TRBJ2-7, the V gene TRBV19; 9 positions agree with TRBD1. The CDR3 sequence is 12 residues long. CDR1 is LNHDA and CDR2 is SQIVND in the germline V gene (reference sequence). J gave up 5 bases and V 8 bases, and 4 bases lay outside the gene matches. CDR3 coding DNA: TGTGCCAGTGGGGACAGGGACAACGAGCAGTACTTC. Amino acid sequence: CASGDRDNEQYF.

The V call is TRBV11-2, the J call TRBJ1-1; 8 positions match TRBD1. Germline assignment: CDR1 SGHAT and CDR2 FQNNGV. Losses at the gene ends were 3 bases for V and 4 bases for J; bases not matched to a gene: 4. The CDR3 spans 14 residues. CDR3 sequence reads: CASSFTGGGTEAFF. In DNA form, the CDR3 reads TGTGCCAGCAGCTTCACAGGGGGGGGCACTGAAGCTTTCTTT.

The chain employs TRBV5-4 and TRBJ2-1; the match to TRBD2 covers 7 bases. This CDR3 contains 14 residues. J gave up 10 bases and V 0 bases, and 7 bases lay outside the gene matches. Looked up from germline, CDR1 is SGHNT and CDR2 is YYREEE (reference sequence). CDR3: CASSLEGGGEEQFF. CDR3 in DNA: TGTGCCAGCAGCTTGGAAGGCGGGGGAGAAGAGCAGTTCTTC.

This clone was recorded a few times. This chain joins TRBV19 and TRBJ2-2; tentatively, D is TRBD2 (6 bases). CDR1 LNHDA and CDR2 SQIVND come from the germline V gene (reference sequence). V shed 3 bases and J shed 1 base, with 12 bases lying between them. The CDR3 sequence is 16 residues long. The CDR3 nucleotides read TGTGCCAGTAGTATTCAACTAGCAATGAACACCGGGGAGCTGTTTTTT. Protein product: CASSIQLAMNTGELFF.

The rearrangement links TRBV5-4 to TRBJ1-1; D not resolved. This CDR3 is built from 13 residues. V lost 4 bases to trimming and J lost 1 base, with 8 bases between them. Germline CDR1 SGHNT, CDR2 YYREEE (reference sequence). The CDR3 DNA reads TGTGCCAGCAGCGTTAACACGAACACTGAAGCTTTCTTT. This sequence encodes CASSVNTNTEAFF.

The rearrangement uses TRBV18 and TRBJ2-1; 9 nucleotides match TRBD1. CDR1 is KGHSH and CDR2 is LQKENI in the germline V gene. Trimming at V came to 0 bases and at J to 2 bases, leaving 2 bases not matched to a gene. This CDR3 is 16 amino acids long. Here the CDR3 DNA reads TGTGCCAGCTCACCACCCGGGACAGGGACCTACAATGAGCAGTTCTTC. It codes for CASSPPGTGTYNEQFF.

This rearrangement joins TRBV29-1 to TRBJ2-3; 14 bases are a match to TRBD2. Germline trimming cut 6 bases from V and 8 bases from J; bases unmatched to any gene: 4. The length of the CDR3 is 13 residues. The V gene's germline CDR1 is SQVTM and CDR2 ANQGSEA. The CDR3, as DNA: TGCAGCGTGGGACTAGCGGGGGTGGTTACGCAGTATTTT. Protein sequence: CSVGLAGVVTQYF.